These T cell receptor beta chains were read from a single sample in a study of cytotoxic CD8 clonotypes in ibrutinib-treated CLL. Sequencing used immunoSEQ multiplex PCR; TCRdb keeps in-frame clones, though not all of them. This table holds 190,000 or so clones, about two thirds found once. The material sequenced was PBMCs, taken after 24 months of ibrutinib treatment. The receptors derive from a human donor with chronic lymphocytic leukemia. Each CDR3 is given with its conserved first and last residue. D genes are given only for firm matches. Not all rows give a size; the values are once, few, many and, for expanded clones, a class.

d_gene: -
len: 14
v_gene: TRBV25-1
j_gene: TRBJ2-7
abundance: -
CDR3aa: CASSASDSSYEQYF
CDR3nt: TGTGCCAGCAGTGCATCGGACTCGTCCTACGAGCAGTACTTC

d_gene: -
len: 16
v_gene: TRBV28
j_gene: TRBJ2-7
abundance: once
CDR3aa: CASSTPVLWKVHEQYF
CDR3nt: TGTGCCAGCAGTACCCCCGTCCTCTGGAAGGTACACGAGCAGTACTTC

d_gene: TRBD2
len: 16
v_gene: TRBV28
j_gene: TRBJ2-5
abundance: few
CDR3aa: CASTKGTSGVLETQYF
CDR3nt: TGTGCCAGCACCAAAGGGACTAGCGGGGTTTTGGAGACCCAGTACTTC

d_gene: -
len: 16
v_gene: TRBV11-2
j_gene: TRBJ1-3
abundance: few
CDR3aa: CASSQTGGNGGNTIYF
CDR3nt: TGTGCCAGCAGCCAGACGGGCGGGAACGGTGGAAACACCATATATTTT

d_gene: -
len: 12
v_gene: TRBV25-1
j_gene: TRBJ2-7
abundance: -
CDR3aa: CASSAKTSEQYF
CDR3nt: TGTGCCAGCAGTGCTAAAACATCCGAGCAGTACTTC

d_gene: TRBD2
len: 19
v_gene: TRBV27
j_gene: TRBJ2-3
abundance: -
CDR3aa: CASSRQGLAGGPPADTQYF
CDR3nt: TGTGCCAGCAGTCGGCAGGGACTAGCGGGAGGCCCCCCAGCGGATACGCAGTATTTT

d_gene: -
len: 16
v_gene: TRBV28
j_gene: TRBJ1-1
abundance: -
CDR3aa: CASRFVEATPNTEAFF
CDR3nt: TGTGCCAGCCGGTTCGTCGAAGCGACACCAAACACTGAAGCTTTCTTT

d_gene: -
len: 15
v_gene: TRBV5-4
j_gene: TRBJ2-1
abundance: -
CDR3aa: CASSLGVEFYNEQFF
CDR3nt: TGTGCCAGCAGCTTGGGAGTGGAGTTCTACAATGAGCAGTTCTTC

d_gene: TRBD2
len: 11
v_gene: TRBV20-1
j_gene: TRBJ2-1
abundance: -
CDR3aa: CSATDGGGQFF
CDR3nt: TGCAGTGCCACAGACGGCGGGGGGCAGTTCTTC

d_gene: -
len: 15
v_gene: TRBV10-1
j_gene: TRBJ2-7
abundance: -
CDR3aa: CASSEGGTAAYEQYF
CDR3nt: TGCGCCAGCAGTGAGGGGGGGACAGCAGCCTACGAGCAGTACTTC

d_gene: -
len: 13
v_gene: TRBV4-3
j_gene: TRBJ2-5
abundance: -
CDR3aa: CASSRGVRETQYF
CDR3nt: TGCGCCAGCAGCCGGGGGGTGAGGGAGACCCAGTACTTC

d_gene: TRBD1
len: 16
v_gene: TRBV27
j_gene: TRBJ1-2
abundance: -
CDR3aa: CASKTDRGIFSGGYTF
CDR3nt: TGTGCCAGCAAAACGGACAGGGGAATATTTTCTGGTGGCTACACCTTC

d_gene: -
len: 13
v_gene: TRBV7-9
j_gene: TRBJ2-1
abundance: -
CDR3aa: CASSLSPAREQFF
CDR3nt: TGTGCCAGCAGCTTATCCCCCGCCCGGGAGCAGTTCTTC

d_gene: -
len: 16
v_gene: TRBV21-1
j_gene: TRBJ2-5
abundance: -
CDR3aa: CASSKDWRGNQETQYF
CDR3nt: TGTGCCAGCAGCAAAGATTGGCGGGGGAACCAAGAGACCCAGTACTTC

d_gene: TRBD2
len: 16
v_gene: TRBV9
j_gene: TRBJ2-1
abundance: -
CDR3aa: CASSSQSGNSYNEQFF
CDR3nt: TGTGCCAGCAGCTCTCAAAGCGGGAACTCCTACAATGAGCAGTTCTTC

d_gene: -
len: 14
v_gene: TRBV27
j_gene: TRBJ2-5
abundance: -
CDR3aa: CASSLPGDQETQYF
CDR3nt: TGTGCCAGCAGTTTACCGGGAGACCAAGAGACCCAGTACTTC

d_gene: -
len: 13
v_gene: TRBV10-2
j_gene: TRBJ1-4
abundance: -
CDR3aa: CASRSTGLEKLFF
CDR3nt: TGCGCCAGCAGATCAACAGGGCTAGAGAAACTGTTTTTT

d_gene: -
len: 14
v_gene: TRBV5-8
j_gene: TRBJ1-2
abundance: few
CDR3aa: CASSKGTFNYGYTF
CDR3nt: TGTGCCAGCAGCAAGGGGACATTTAACTATGGCTACACCTTC

d_gene: -
len: 12
v_gene: TRBV30
j_gene: TRBJ2-7
abundance: -
CDR3aa: CAWSGQPYEQYF
CDR3nt: TGTGCCTGGTCCGGACAGCCATACGAGCAGTACTTC

d_gene: TRBD2
len: 15
v_gene: TRBV9
j_gene: TRBJ2-1
abundance: -
CDR3aa: CASSGRGLANNEQFF
CDR3nt: TGTGCCAGCAGCGGCCGGGGACTAGCGAACAATGAGCAGTTCTTC

d_gene: TRBD1
len: 16
v_gene: TRBV4-3
j_gene: TRBJ1-1
abundance: -
CDR3aa: CASSPDRATLNTEAFF
CDR3nt: TGCGCCAGCAGCCCGGACAGGGCAACCCTGAACACTGAAGCTTTCTTT

d_gene: -
len: 11
v_gene: TRBV20-1
j_gene: TRBJ2-1
abundance: -
CDR3aa: CSARRTYEQFF
CDR3nt: TGCAGTGCGAGACGTACGTATGAGCAGTTCTTC

d_gene: TRBD1
len: 12
v_gene: TRBV6-1
j_gene: TRBJ1-2
abundance: -
CDR3aa: CASYTGVYGYTF
CDR3nt: TGTGCCAGCTACACAGGGGTATACGGCTACACCTTC

d_gene: TRBD1
len: 15
v_gene: TRBV9
j_gene: TRBJ1-1
abundance: -
CDR3aa: CASSDKDRKNTEAFF
CDR3nt: TGTGCCAGCAGCGACAAGGACAGGAAGAACACTGAAGCTTTCTTT

d_gene: TRBD2
len: 14
v_gene: TRBV30
j_gene: TRBJ2-4
abundance: -
CDR3aa: CAWRLAGGNDIQYF
CDR3nt: TGTGCCTGGCGACTAGCGGGAGGAAATGACATTCAGTACTTC

d_gene: TRBD2
len: 17
v_gene: TRBV12-5
j_gene: TRBJ2-5
abundance: -
CDR3aa: CASGLSRLAGGPETQYF
CDR3nt: TGTGCTAGTGGTTTGTCACGACTAGCGGGAGGGCCAGAGACCCAGTACTTC

d_gene: TRBD2
len: 16
v_gene: TRBV9
j_gene: TRBJ2-7
abundance: few
CDR3aa: CASSAGGGGSSYEQYF
CDR3nt: TGTGCCAGCAGCGCGGGGGGAGGCGGGAGCTCCTACGAGCAGTACTTC

d_gene: -
len: 14
v_gene: TRBV19
j_gene: TRBJ2-1
abundance: -
CDR3aa: CASSIRPLGNEQFF
CDR3nt: TGTGCCAGTAGTATCAGGCCTCTGGGGAATGAGCAGTTCTTC

d_gene: -
len: 15
v_gene: TRBV6-6
j_gene: TRBJ2-2
abundance: once
CDR3aa: CASSRWGPTTGELFF
CDR3nt: TGTGCCAGCAGCAGATGGGGACCAACTACGGGGGAGCTGTTTTTT

d_gene: -
len: 14
v_gene: TRBV23-1
j_gene: TRBJ1-1
abundance: -
CDR3aa: CASSQKIGGLEAFF
CDR3nt: TGCGCCAGCAGTCAAAAGATCGGCGGATTAGAAGCTTTCTTT

d_gene: -
len: 12
v_gene: TRBV6-5
j_gene: TRBJ2-5
abundance: -
CDR3aa: CASSRNQETQYF
CDR3nt: TGTGCCAGCAGCCGGAACCAAGAGACCCAGTACTTC

d_gene: -
len: 15
v_gene: TRBV11-2
j_gene: TRBJ2-5
abundance: -
CDR3aa: CASSLGVRGWKTQYF
CDR3nt: TGTGCCAGCAGCTTAGGGGTTAGGGGGTGGAAGACCCAGTACTTC

d_gene: -
len: 14
v_gene: TRBV4-3
j_gene: TRBJ1-2
abundance: -
CDR3aa: CASSQVLGAGGYTF
CDR3nt: TGCGCCAGCAGCCAAGTCCTGGGGGCCGGCGGCTACACCTTC

d_gene: -
len: 16
v_gene: TRBV15
j_gene: TRBJ1-1
abundance: -
CDR3aa: CATSRDLPSRGTEAFF
CDR3nt: TGTGCCACCAGCAGAGATTTGCCGAGCAGGGGCACTGAAGCTTTCTTT

d_gene: -
len: 12
v_gene: TRBV28
j_gene: TRBJ1-1
abundance: -
CDR3aa: CASSFRGAYAFF
CDR3nt: TGTGCCAGCAGTTTTCGGGGCGCGTATGCTTTCTTT

d_gene: -
len: 14
v_gene: TRBV28
j_gene: TRBJ1-2
abundance: -
CDR3aa: CASSLRQMSYGYTF
CDR3nt: TGTGCCAGCAGTTTAAGGCAGATGAGTTATGGCTACACCTTC

d_gene: -
len: 11
v_gene: TRBV15
j_gene: TRBJ2-1
abundance: -
CDR3aa: CATSRDNEQFF
CDR3nt: TGTGCCACCAGCAGAGATAATGAGCAGTTCTTC

d_gene: -
len: 14
v_gene: TRBV6-6
j_gene: TRBJ2-7
abundance: -
CDR3aa: CASSYSTGTGEQYF
CDR3nt: TGTGCCAGCAGTTACTCAACAGGGACGGGGGAGCAGTACTTC

d_gene: -
len: 14
v_gene: TRBV19
j_gene: TRBJ1-2
abundance: -
CDR3aa: CASSLRGVLWGYTF
CDR3nt: TGTGCCAGTAGTCTCCGGGGCGTCTTGTGGGGCTACACCTTC

d_gene: -
len: 12
v_gene: TRBV11-2
j_gene: TRBJ1-1
abundance: few
CDR3aa: CASSLGPLEAFF
CDR3nt: TGTGCCAGCAGCTTGGGGCCTCTTGAAGCTTTCTTT

d_gene: -
len: 17
v_gene: TRBV29-1
j_gene: TRBJ1-2
abundance: -
CDR3aa: CSVGPTLWSHLASGYTF
CDR3nt: TGCAGCGTTGGCCCCACTCTCTGGAGTCACTTAGCCAGTGGCTACACCTTC

d_gene: -
len: 16
v_gene: TRBV9
j_gene: TRBJ1-3
abundance: -
CDR3aa: CASSVGDRVSGNTIYF
CDR3nt: TGTGCCAGCAGCGTAGGGGACCGTGTCTCTGGAAACACCATATATTTT

d_gene: TRBD2
len: 14
v_gene: TRBV7-9
j_gene: TRBJ2-1
abundance: few
CDR3aa: CASSASGTSGIKFF
CDR3nt: TGTGCCAGCAGCGCTTCCGGGACTAGCGGGATAAAGTTCTTC